This T cell receptor beta chain was documented in a study of early T cells in non-severe SARS-CoV-2 infection. CDR3 size: 15 residues. The V end was cut by 0 bases, the J end by 0 bases, with 6 bases between. In germline, CDR1 is SGHDN, CDR2 FVKESK. Each CDR3 protein gets one entry after TCRdb re-called the 5' RACE reads with MiXCR. In the table there are approximately 62,000 distinct CDR3 sequences, 9.5% to 15% of which are singletons. The chain joins TRBV14 to TRBJ1-3; D unclear. The sample consisted of whole blood. The TCR was taken from an adult who was a healthcare worker with PCR-confirmed SARS-CoV-2 infection or an uninfected control (not recorded which). The CDR3 bases are TGTGCCAGCAGCCAAGAGTCGATCTCTGGAAACACCATATATTTT. Translation gives CASSQESISGNTIYF.